These 30 T cell receptor beta chains share one sample of origin, sequenced in a study of blood T cell repertoires in COVID-19. Profiled with immunoSEQ multiplex PCR; TCRdb holds only in-frame clones, not every one. This sample carries roughly 280,000 clones, 75% to 90% of them seen once, and the ten largest clones take roughly 2.5%. The material sequenced was PBMCs or T cells enriched from blood (not recorded which). The receptor set was obtained from a woman under 30 who had recovered from COVID-19.

The chain recombines TRBV2 with TRBJ1-5; TRBD1 is a possible D gene (6 bases). The CDR3 loop spans 12 amino acids. Germline CDR1 reads SNHLY; CDR2 reads FYNNEI. The V end was cut by 6 bases, the J end by 7 bases, with 10 bases between. The CDR3 is CASRQGRQPQHF. The CDR3 region has the DNA TGTGCCAGCAGACAGGGAAGGCAGCCCCAGCATTTT.

The chain joins TRBV6-5 to TRBJ1-1, with 9 nucleotides matching TRBD1. Germline V gene data show CDR1 as MNHEY and CDR2 as SVGAGI. Trimming took 5 bases from V and 4 from J; bases not matched to a gene: 2. CDR3 size: 13 residues. CDR3 DNA sequence: TGTGCCAGCAGTAGGACAGGGGTCACTGAAGCTTTCTTT. Protein: CASSRTGVTEAFF.

V is TRBV29-1 and J is TRBJ2-1; D is unclear. Germline V gives CDR1 SQVTM, CDR2 ANQGSEA. With 0 bases removed from V and 4 bases from J, the gap between germline ends came to 4 bases. This CDR3 has 12 residues. This CDR3 is CSVEDGYNEQFF. The CDR3 DNA reads as TGCAGCGTTGAAGACGGGTACAATGAGCAGTTCTTC.

This sequence joins TRBV24-1 and TRBJ1-2, with no clear D. The CDR3 covers 16 residues. V lost 1 base and J 3 bases, leaving 14 bases between the germline ends. Looked up from germline, CDR1 is KGHDR and CDR2 is SFDVKD. The CDR3 loop is CATSDLRQAHDYGYTF. The CDR3 DNA follows: TGTGCCACCAGTGATTTACGGCAGGCCCACGACTATGGCTACACCTTC.

The chain combines TRBV28 with TRBJ2-1; no definite D call. The CDR3 has 16 amino acids. V shed 0 bases and J shed 0 bases, with 9 bases lying between them. Germline V gene lookup returns CDR1 MDHEN and CDR2 SYDVKM. CDR3 amino acids: CASSLCILCSYNEQFF. CDR3 DNA: TGTGCCAGCAGTTTATGTATCCTTTGCTCCTACAATGAGCAGTTCTTC.

The genes are TRBV6-6 and TRBJ1-5, with 9 nucleotides matching TRBD1. This CDR3 spans 14 amino acids. In germline, CDR1 is MNHNY, CDR2 SVGAGI (reference sequence). The trim removed 6 bases at V and 1 base at J, leaving 1 base unmatched. CDR3: CASRQGASNQPQHF. CDR3 sequence (DNA): TGTGCCAGCAGACAGGGGGCGAGCAATCAGCCCCAGCATTTT.

The chain combines TRBV6-4 with TRBJ2-1; D may be TRBD1 (5 bases). Germline V CDR1 and CDR2: MRHNA, SNTAGT. The CDR3 runs to 11 residues. Trimming removed 10 bases at V and 4 bases at J, with 8 bases between. DNA of the CDR3: TGTGCCACCAAGGGGTACAATGAGCAGTTCTTC. Amino acid sequence: CATKGYNEQFF.

V usage is TRBV6-5 and J usage is TRBJ1-2; D is undetermined. Trimming left V 5 bases short and J 4 bases short, with 11 bases between. Germline CDR1 reads MNHEY; CDR2 reads SVGAGI. CDR3 length equals 13 residues. This CDR3 is CASSTGLGYGYTF. In nucleotides, the CDR3 is TGTGCCAGCAGTACGGGGTTAGGCTATGGCTACACCTTC.

This sequence joins TRBV29-1 and TRBJ2-2, with 8 bases identical to TRBD1. The germline V gene encodes CDR1 SQVTM and CDR2 ANQGSEA. The CDR3 covers 13 residues. In nucleotides, the CDR3 is TGCACCGCTGGCCCAGGGGGCCCCGGGGAGCTGTTTTTT. Its translation: CTAGPGGPGELFF.

CDR3 nucleotides: TGCGCCAGCCAGGGGAGCGGATACAATGAGCAGTTCTTC. Residues: CASQGSGYNEQFF. The gene calls are TRBV5-1 and TRBJ2-1; D is perhaps TRBD1 (6 bases). Germline V gene sequence: CDR1 SGHRS, CDR2 YFSETQ. Trimming took 7 bases from V and 4 from J, leaving 12 bases between them. The CDR3 is 13 residues long.

CDR3 coding DNA: TGTGCCAGCAGAAGGACAGGGACGACCGGGGAGCTGTTTTTT. Its protein is CASRRTGTTGELFF. The chain has TRBV6-5 and TRBJ2-2; the match to TRBD1 covers 8 bases. Germline V gene data show CDR1 as MNHEY and CDR2 as SVGAGI. With V trimmed by 6 bases and J by 5 bases, 5 bases remained unmatched. This CDR3 is 14 amino acids long.

The rearrangement uses TRBV7-6 and TRBJ1-1, with 7 bases that match TRBD1. CDR3 length: 12 amino acids. CDR1 SGHVS and CDR2 FNYEAQ come from the germline V gene. V shed 3 bases, J shed 10 bases, and the junction held 5 bases outside the gene matches. The CDR3 region has the DNA TGTGCCAGCAGCTTTCTCCAGGGGGTAGCTTTCTTT. This gives the protein CASSFLQGVAFF.

The genes are TRBV4-1 and TRBJ1-1, with unresolved D. The V and J ends lost 0 bases and 4 bases respectively, with 9 bases between them. CDR3 length: 14 residues. Germline lookup yields CDR1 MGHRA and CDR2 YSYEKL. DNA of the CDR3: TGCGCCAGCAGCCAAGAGGTAGCGGGCACTGAAGCTTTCTTT. Its translation is CASSQEVAGTEAFF.

This clone was detected only once. The rearrangement uses TRBV28 and TRBJ1-4; D is undetermined. The CDR3 has 14 amino acids. The V and J ends lost 3 bases and 5 bases respectively, with 10 bases between them. Germline V gene lookup returns CDR1 MDHEN and CDR2 SYDVKM. The DNA of the CDR3 is TGTGCCAGCAGTTTGGCGGCAGCAAATGAAAAACTGTTTTTT. Its protein product is CASSLAAANEKLFF.

The chain combines TRBV5-5 with TRBJ2-1; 8 nucleotides align to TRBD1. Trimming at V came to 7 bases and at J to 0 bases, leaving 3 bases not matched to a gene. The CDR3 is 14 residues long. CDR1 SGHKS and CDR2 YYEKEE come from the germline V gene (reference sequence). CDR3 amino acids: CASDQGASYNEQFF. The CDR3 nucleotides read TGTGCCAGCGATCAGGGGGCCTCCTACAATGAGCAGTTCTTC.

The chain combines TRBV28 with TRBJ2-5; TRBD2 matches at 9 bases. The CDR3 runs 17 residues. The germline V gene has CDR1 MDHEN and CDR2 SYDVKM. Germline trimming cut 2 bases from V and 7 bases from J; bases unmatched to any gene: 14. Written as DNA, the CDR3 is TGTGCCAGCAGTTTAATCGAGGTAGCGGGGGCTAAAGGGACCCAGTACTTC. This codes for CASSLIEVAGAKGTQYF. Drawing the rest from reference TRBV28 and TRBJ2-5, the complete variable domain is DVKVTQSSRYLVKRTGEKVFLECVQDMDHENMFWYRQDPGLGLRLIYFSYDVKMKEKGDIPEGYSVSREKKERFSLILESASTNQTSMYLCASSLIEVAGAKGTQYFGPGTRLLVL.

This sequence joins TRBV27 and TRBJ1-4, with 9 positions matching TRBD1. Germline CDR1 MNHEY, CDR2 SMNVEV (reference sequence). Unmatched junction bases numbered 9, after V lost 5 bases and J lost 5 bases. The CDR3 is made up of 16 amino acids. CDR3 sequence reads: CASSPRRGTGNEKLFF. The CDR3 DNA follows: TGTGCCAGCAGTCCTCGTCGTGGGACAGGGAATGAAAAACTGTTTTTT. The variable domain in full, completed from reference TRBV27 and TRBJ1-4, reads EAQVTQNPRYLITVTGKKLTVTCSQNMNHEYMSWYRQDPGLGLRQIYYSMNVEVTDKGDVPEGYKVSRKEKRNFPLILESPSPNQTSLYFCASSPRRGTGNEKLFFGSGTQLSVL.

As concerns this clone: A read error may account for a junction end that differs from germline. The chain carries TRBV9 and TRBJ2-3; 12 bases are a match to TRBD1. The germline V gene has CDR1 SGDLS and CDR2 YYNGEE. The CDR3 contains 19 residues. The CDR3 loop reads CASSVATWGQGAETGTQYF. CDR3 nucleotides: TGTGCCAGCAGCGTAGCTACTTGGGGACAGGGGGCAGAGACAGGTACGCAGTATTTT.

The genes are TRBV14 and TRBJ1-2; 7 nucleotides match TRBD1. The CDR3 totals 14 residues. With 4 bases clipped from V and 4 bases from J, the junction kept 6 bases outside the gene matches. CDR1 is SGHDN, CDR2 FVKESK, per germline. For the CDR3, the DNA is TGTGCCAGCAGCCCCGGGACAGCCTTCTATGGCTACACCTTC. Translated, it gives CASSPGTAFYGYTF.

This sequence joins TRBV18 and TRBJ2-3, with D tentatively TRBD1 (5 bases). V shed 0 bases and J shed 2 bases, with 12 bases lying between them. This CDR3 spans 16 amino acids. CDR1 is KGHSH, CDR2 LQKENI, per germline. The CDR3 nucleotides are TGTGCCAGCTCACCACCGTCCTCAGGGTTCACAGATACGCAGTATTTT. Translation gives CASSPPSSGFTDTQYF.

J is TRBJ2-1 and V is TRBV13; D call uncertain. V lost 5 bases to trimming and J lost 6 bases, with 14 bases between them. The germline V gene encodes CDR1 PRHDT and CDR2 FYEKMQ (reference sequence). The CDR3 has 14 residues. CDR3 loop: CASSLRRVSNEQFF. DNA for the CDR3: TGTGCCAGCAGCCTCCGCCGGGTCTCCAATGAGCAGTTCTTC.

The chain has TRBV6-5 and TRBJ2-7; 10 bases map to TRBD1. The trim removed 6 bases at V and 6 bases at J, leaving 8 bases unmatched. CDR1 and CDR2 from the germline V gene are MNHEY and SVGAGI. The CDR3 totals 14 residues. The CDR3, as DNA: TGTGCCAGCAGAAGGGGACAGGGGCTCTCCGAGCAGTACTTC. Translation gives CASRRGQGLSEQYF.

The chain joins TRBV6-6 to TRBJ2-2; TRBD1 agrees at 7 bases. The CDR3 covers 16 residues. In germline, CDR1 is MNHNY, CDR2 SVGAGI (reference sequence). With 3 bases clipped from V and 6 bases from J, the junction kept 10 bases outside the gene matches. The DNA of the CDR3 is TGTGCCAGCAGTTATCTACCGACAGGGAAGGCCGGGGAGCTGTTTTTT. This encodes CASSYLPTGKAGELFF.

The V and J genes are TRBV10-3 and TRBJ1-3, with 9 bases aligning to TRBD1. CDR1 is ENHRY, CDR2 SYGVKD, per germline. Unmatched junction bases numbered 11, after V lost 7 bases and J lost 4 bases. This CDR3 region has 16 residues. CDR3 in DNA: TGTGCCATCACCGTTGGGACAGGGTCGACCGGAAACACCATATATTTT. Translated, it gives CAITVGTGSTGNTIYF.

The chain uses TRBV7-2 and TRBJ2-3, with 7 bases aligning to TRBD2. Trimming at V came to 5 bases and at J to 3 bases, leaving 5 bases not matched to a gene. Germline V gives CDR1 SGHTA, CDR2 FQGNSA. This CDR3 is 14 amino acids long. The DNA for the CDR3 is TGTGCCAGCAGCCTAGGACTAGGGACAGATACGCAGTATTTT. Translation gives CASSLGLGTDTQYF. The entire variable domain, with the rest obtained from reference TRBV7-2 and TRBJ2-3, is as follows: GAGVSQSPSNKVTEKGKDVELRCDPISGHTALYWYRQSLGQGLEFLIYFQGNSAPDKSGLPSDRFSAERTGGSVSTLTIQRTQQEDSAVYLCASSLGLGTDTQYFGPGTRLTVL.

The chain recombines TRBV5-4 with TRBJ1-5; TRBD1 agrees at 7 bases. Germline CDR1 SGHNT, CDR2 YYREEE (reference sequence). The CDR3 is 13 residues long. Trimming cost V 4 bases and J 7 bases; bases outside gene matches: 5. The CDR3 spells CASSIEGAQPQHF. The CDR3 DNA follows: TGTGCCAGCAGCATCGAGGGGGCACAGCCCCAGCATTTT.

The V call is TRBV21-1, the J call TRBJ2-7; TRBD2 was called by the table and not checked on the DNA. TRBV21-1 is tagged as a pseudogene. The CDR3 has 16 residues. CDR3 in DNA: TGTGCCAGCAGCAAAGTAGAAACTAGCGTCGCCTACGAGCAGTACTTC. It codes for CASSKVETSVAYEQYF.

V and J are TRBV2 and TRBJ2-3; tentative D call: TRBD2 (5 bases). The CDR3 covers 14 residues. CDR1 is SNHLY, CDR2 FYNNEI, per germline. V dropped 4 bases and J dropped 0 bases, with 8 bases sitting between them. In DNA form, the CDR3 reads TGTGCCAGCAGTGCTAGCACCAGCACAGATACGCAGTATTTT. Its translation is CASSASTSTDTQYF.

The genes are TRBV28 and TRBJ2-3, with 10 bases identical to TRBD1. Germline V gives CDR1 MDHEN, CDR2 SYDVKM. The CDR3 has 15 amino acids. V lost 6 bases to trimming and J lost 6 bases; unmatched junction nucleotides: 9. CDR3 sequence: CASSLPGQGWDTQYF. The CDR3 region has the DNA TGTGCCAGCAGCTTACCGGGACAGGGGTGGGATACGCAGTATTTT.

Points on this clone: Other DNA sequences in the sample encode the same CDR3. The chain is built from TRBV5-1 and TRBJ1-1, with a tentative D call TRBD1 (6 bases). Germline loops: CDR1 SGHRS, CDR2 YFSETQ. Trimming pared 4 bases from V and 0 bases from J, leaving 10 bases between. This CDR3 region has 14 residues. This CDR3 is CASSPGTLNTEAFF. CDR3 sequence (DNA): TGCGCCAGCAGCCCGGGGACATTGAACACTGAAGCTTTCTTT.